This T cell receptor beta chain was found in a study of T cells in tuberculosis. Study-wide context: IGRA-negative adolescents, IGRA-positive adolescents with latent tuberculosis and adults with active tuberculosis formed this South African cohort.

The time point is: new active TB diagnosis, blood taken before or within 7 days of starting treatment. The CDR3 loop spans 13 amino acids. The ends were cut back, 4 bases at V and 4 bases at J, with 14 bases in the middle. CDR1 is SQVTM and CDR2 is ANQGSEA in the germline V gene. About this clone itself: The antigen remains unidentified.

Notes on the study in general: Classification accuracy was approximately 85% (AUROC over 0.85) with the GMM-specific repertoire. Smaller distances to GMM-specific TCRs suggested their expansion in active tuberculosis.

Sequencing was performed with immunoSEQ multiplex PCR; in TCRdb, only in-frame clones are kept and a portion is missing. The data show about 49,000 clones, with nearly 95% seen just once and under 1.5% held by the top ten. The sequencing here drew on PBMCs, taken at tuberculosis diagnosis. The rearrangement joins TRBV29-1 to TRBJ2-7; no clear D. The sequence came from an adult with tuberculosis. The CDR3 spells CSVAPEQPYEQYF. CDR3 nucleotides: TGCAGCGTTGCCCCAGAACAGCCATACGAGCAGTACTTC.